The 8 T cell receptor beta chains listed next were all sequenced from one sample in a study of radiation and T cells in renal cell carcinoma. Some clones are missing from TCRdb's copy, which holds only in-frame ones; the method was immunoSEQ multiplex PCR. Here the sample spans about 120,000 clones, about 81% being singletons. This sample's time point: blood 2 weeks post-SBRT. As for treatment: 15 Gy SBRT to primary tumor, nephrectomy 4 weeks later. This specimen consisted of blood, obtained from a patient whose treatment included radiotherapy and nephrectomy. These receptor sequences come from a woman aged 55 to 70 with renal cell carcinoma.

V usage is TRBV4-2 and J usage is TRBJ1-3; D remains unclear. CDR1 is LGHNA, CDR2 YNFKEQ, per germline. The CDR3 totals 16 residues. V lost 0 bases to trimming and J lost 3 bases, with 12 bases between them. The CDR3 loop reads CASSQEKADFGNTIYF. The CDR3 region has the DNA TGTGCCAGCAGCCAAGAAAAAGCTGACTTTGGAAACACCATATATTTT.

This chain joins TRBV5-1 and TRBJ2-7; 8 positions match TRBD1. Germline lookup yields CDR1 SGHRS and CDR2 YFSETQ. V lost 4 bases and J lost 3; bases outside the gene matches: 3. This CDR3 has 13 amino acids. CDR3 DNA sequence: TGCGCCAGCAGCATGGGACAGGACTACGAGCAGTACTTC. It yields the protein CASSMGQDYEQYF.

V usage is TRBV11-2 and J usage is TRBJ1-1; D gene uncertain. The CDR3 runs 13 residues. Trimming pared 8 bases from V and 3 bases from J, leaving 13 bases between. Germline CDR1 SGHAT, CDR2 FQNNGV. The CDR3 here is CASQFNLDTEAFF. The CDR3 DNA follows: TGTGCCAGCCAATTCAACCTTGACACTGAAGCTTTCTTT.

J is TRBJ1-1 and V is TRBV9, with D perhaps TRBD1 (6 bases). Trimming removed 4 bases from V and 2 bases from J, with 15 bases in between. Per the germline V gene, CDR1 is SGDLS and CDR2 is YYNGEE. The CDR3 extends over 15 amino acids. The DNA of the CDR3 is TGTGCCAGCAGCCCACAGGGAGGTGGAAACACTGAAGCTTTCTTT. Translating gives CASSPQGGGNTEAFF.

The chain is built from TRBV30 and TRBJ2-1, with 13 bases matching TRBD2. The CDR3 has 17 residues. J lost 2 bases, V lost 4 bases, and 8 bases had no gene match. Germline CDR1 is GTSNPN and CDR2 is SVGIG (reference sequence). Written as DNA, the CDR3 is TGTGCCTGGACTCCGGGACTAGCGGGGACCCCCTACAATGAGCAGTTCTTC. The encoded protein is CAWTPGLAGTPYNEQFF.

CDR3 coding DNA: TGCGCCAGCAGCCAAGCCCCCCTTTTGGAGACCCAGTACTTC. This translates into CASSQAPLLETQYF. The chain uses TRBV4-1 and TRBJ2-5; D not certain. The CDR3 contains 14 residues. Trimming left V 1 base short and J 5 bases short, with 11 bases between. Germline-derived CDR1 and CDR2 are MGHRA and YSYEKL.

The CDR3 nucleotides are TGTGCCAGCAGTCTCGGGACAGGGGGTAATCAGCCCCAGCATTTT. Translating gives CASSLGTGGNQPQHF. The chain uses TRBV6-1 and TRBJ1-5; 11 positions agree with TRBD1. Trimming removed 5 bases from V and 4 bases from J; junction bases left unmatched: 4. CDR1 is MNHNS, CDR2 SASEGT, per germline. The CDR3 has 15 residues.

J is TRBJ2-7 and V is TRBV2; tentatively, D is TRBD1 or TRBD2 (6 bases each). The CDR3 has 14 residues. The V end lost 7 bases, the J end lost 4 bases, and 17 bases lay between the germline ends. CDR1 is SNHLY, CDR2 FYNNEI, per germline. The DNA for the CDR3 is TGTGCCAGCACCCCTGGGGGGCTCGGATACGAGCAGTACTTC. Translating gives CASTPGGLGYEQYF.